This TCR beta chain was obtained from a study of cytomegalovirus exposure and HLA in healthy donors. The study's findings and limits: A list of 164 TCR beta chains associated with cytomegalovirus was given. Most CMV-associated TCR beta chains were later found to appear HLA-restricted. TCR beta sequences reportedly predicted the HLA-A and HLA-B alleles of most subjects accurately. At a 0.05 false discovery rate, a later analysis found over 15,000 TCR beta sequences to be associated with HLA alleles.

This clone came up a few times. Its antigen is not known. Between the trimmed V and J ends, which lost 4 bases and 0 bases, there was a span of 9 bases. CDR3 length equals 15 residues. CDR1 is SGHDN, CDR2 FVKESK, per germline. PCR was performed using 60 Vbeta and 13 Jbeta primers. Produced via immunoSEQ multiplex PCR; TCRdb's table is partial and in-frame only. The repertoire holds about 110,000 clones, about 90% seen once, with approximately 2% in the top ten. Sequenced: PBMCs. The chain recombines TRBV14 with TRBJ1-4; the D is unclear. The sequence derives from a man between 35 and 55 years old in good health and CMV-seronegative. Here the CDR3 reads CASSPYGATNEKLFF. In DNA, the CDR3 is TGTGCCAGCAGCCCCTACGGTGCAACTAATGAAAAACTGTTTTTT.